The 30 T cell receptor beta chains reported below all come from one sample, sequenced in a study of blood T cell repertoires in COVID-19. Sequenced by immunoSEQ multiplex PCR; TCRdb stores in-frame clones only, minus some. The sample has some 150,000 clones; about 89% are singletons. Material for sequencing was peripheral blood. The source is a man aged 55 to 70 with active or convalescent COVID-19.

The rearrangement uses TRBV19 and TRBJ1-2; 8 positions match TRBD1. The length of the CDR3 is 16 residues. Trimming took 5 bases from V and 4 from J; bases not matched to a gene: 12. Germline loops: CDR1 LNHDA, CDR2 SQIVND (reference sequence). The CDR3 loop is CASSAPDRGLSYGYTF. CDR3 nucleotide sequence: TGTGCCAGTAGTGCCCCCGACAGGGGACTAAGCTATGGCTACACCTTC.

The chain carries TRBV4-1 and TRBJ2-3; 8 bases agree with TRBD1. The length of the CDR3 is 16 residues. Germline CDR1 is MGHRA and CDR2 is YSYEKL. V lost 3 bases and J lost 6; bases outside the gene matches: 11. As DNA, the CDR3 is TGCGCCAGCAGCCACGGACAGGGACGGGTTGGGGATACGCAGTATTTT. Translating it yields CASSHGQGRVGDTQYF.

The V call is TRBV7-6, the J call TRBJ2-7, with TRBD2 identical over 8 bases. V shed 9 bases, J shed 5 bases, and the junction held 9 bases outside the gene matches. CDR3 length: 13 residues. CDR1 is SGHVS and CDR2 is FNYEAQ in the germline V gene. The CDR3 spells CASRRGAFDEQYF. The DNA of the CDR3 is TGTGCCAGTAGGCGGGGGGCCTTTGACGAGCAGTACTTC. Together with reference TRBV7-6 and TRBJ2-7, the CDR3 gives the full variable domain: GAGVSQSPRYKVTKRGQDVALRCDPISGHVSLYWYRQALGQGPEFLTYFNYEAQQDKSGLPNDRFSAERPEGSISTLTIQRTEQRDSAMYRCASRRGAFDEQYFGPGTRLTVT.

The gene calls are TRBV5-8 and TRBJ2-3; D is possibly TRBD1 (6 bases). Germline V lookup: CDR1 SGHTS, CDR2 YDEGEE. Trimming removed 4 bases at V and 1 base at J, with 13 bases between. The CDR3 is 15 amino acids. CDR3 bases: TGTGCCAGCAGCACCGAAGGACAGCGCACAGATACGCAGTATTTT. Translation: CASSTEGQRTDTQYF.

The chain links TRBV6-5 to TRBJ1-1, with 8 bases identical to TRBD1. Germline V gene lookup returns CDR1 MNHEY and CDR2 SVGAGI. The CDR3 has 14 amino acids. V lost 8 bases to trimming and J lost 3 bases; unmatched junction nucleotides: 8. DNA for the CDR3: TGTGCCAGCCTATCCCCGGGACAGGACACTGAAGCTTTCTTT. This sequence encodes CASLSPGQDTEAFF.

This clone turned up a few times. The rearrangement links TRBV24-1 to TRBJ2-2, with TRBD2 matching over 10 bases. The CDR3 is 15 residues long. Germline loops: CDR1 KGHDR, CDR2 SFDVKD. The V and J ends lost 6 bases and 8 bases, in that order; junction bases with no gene match: 8. CDR3 DNA sequence: TGTGCCACCAGTAAGGGACTAGCGAGCGGGGGGGAGCTGTTTTTT. Translation: CATSKGLASGGELFF.

The V gene is TRBV7-2, the J gene TRBJ1-1; 7 nucleotides line up with TRBD1. Trimming cost V 5 bases and J 0 bases; bases outside gene matches: 6. The V gene's germline CDR1 is SGHTA and CDR2 FQGNSA. CDR3 length: 15 residues. CDR3 nucleotide sequence: TGTGCCAGCAGCCACGGGACAGCTATGAACACTGAAGCTTTCTTT. It translates to CASSHGTAMNTEAFF.

The chain employs TRBV7-8 and TRBJ2-1, with D perhaps matching TRBD1 (5 bases). Trimming left V 1 base short and J 7 bases short, with 11 bases between. Germline V gives CDR1 SGHVS, CDR2 FQNEAQ. The CDR3 contains 14 residues. DNA of the CDR3: TGTGCCAGCAGCTTAGATCAGGGTCGGAATGAGCAGTTCTTC. The encoded protein is CASSLDQGRNEQFF.

This sequence joins TRBV2 and TRBJ1-2, with TRBD1 matching 7 bases. Trimming cost V 6 bases and J 7 bases; bases outside gene matches: 8. Germline lookup yields CDR1 SNHLY and CDR2 FYNNEI. The CDR3 consists of 13 residues. The CDR3 is CASSLRGGGGYTF. The DNA for the CDR3 is TGTGCCAGCAGCCTAAGAGGGGGCGGTGGCTACACCTTC.

This chain joins TRBV9 and TRBJ2-2; 9 nucleotides match TRBD1. From germline, CDR1 is SGDLS and CDR2 YYNGEE. After removal of 3 bases from V and 6 bases from J, the junction contained 9 bases not matched to a gene. This CDR3 has 16 residues. For the CDR3, the DNA is TGTGCCAGCAGCGCCGCCGGGACAGGGTATGCCGGGGAGCTGTTTTTT. Residues: CASSAAGTGYAGELFF.

This clone was seen just once. The chain is built from TRBV19 and TRBJ2-5; possible D gene TRBD2, 6 bases. In germline, CDR1 is LNHDA, CDR2 SQIVND (reference sequence). V was shortened by 3 bases and J by 5 bases, with 16 bases between the two germline ends. This CDR3 region has 15 residues. The CDR3 DNA is TGTGCCAGTAGTATCGGTCCGGGAGCTTCGGAGACCCAGTACTTC. It encodes CASSIGPGASETQYF.

This chain connects TRBV5-4 to TRBJ2-1, with 10 bases lining up with TRBD2. The J segment lost 3 bases and the V segment lost 4 bases, leaving 4 bases of the junction unmatched. The germline V gene has CDR1 SGHNT and CDR2 YYREEE (reference sequence). The CDR3 consists of 15 residues. The CDR3 region is CASSPTSGFYNEQFF. For the CDR3, the DNA is TGTGCCAGCAGCCCGACTAGCGGGTTCTACAATGAGCAGTTCTTC. The whole variable domain, remainder taken from reference TRBV5-4 and TRBJ2-1, is ETGVTQSPTHLIKTRGQQVTLRCSSQSGHNTVSWYQQALGQGPQFIFQYYREEENGRGNFPPRFSGLQFPNYSSELNVNALELDDSALYLCASSPTSGFYNEQFFGPGTRLTVL.

The chain combines TRBV19 with TRBJ2-2, with D unresolved. Germline V gives CDR1 LNHDA, CDR2 SQIVND (reference sequence). The germline V and J ends were trimmed by 6 bases and 8 bases, with 13 bases remaining between them. The CDR3 is 13 amino acids. The CDR3 sequence: CASREELLGELFF. DNA for the CDR3: TGTGCCAGTAGAGAAGAACTGCTAGGGGAGCTGTTTTTT.

In this sample, this clone turned up once. The chain has TRBV6-5 and TRBJ1-2; 7 bases map to TRBD1. The V segment lost 7 bases and the J segment 8 bases; nucleotides outside the gene matches: 13. CDR1 is MNHEY, CDR2 SVGAGI, per germline. The CDR3 is 14 residues long. CDR3 sequence (DNA): TGTGCCAGCACCACACCAGGGGGATTCTGGGGCTACACCTTC. This encodes CASTTPGGFWGYTF.

This clone was observed once. This chain links TRBV5-5 with TRBJ1-1, with D possibly being TRBD1 (5 bases). The CDR3 has 13 residues. Germline CDR1 is SGHKS and CDR2 is YYEKEE (reference sequence). V shed 2 bases and J shed 5 bases, with 10 bases lying between them. In DNA, the CDR3 is TGTGCCAGCAGCTTTATGACAGAGACTGAAGCTTTCTTT. Translated: CASSFMTETEAFF.

This chain uses TRBV4-1 with TRBJ2-2; 7 nucleotides match TRBD2. The germline gives CDR1 MGHRA, CDR2 YSYEKL. The V gene end was trimmed by 4 bases and the J gene end by 7 bases; junction bases not matched to a gene: 6. The CDR3 is 14 amino acids. The CDR3 loop reads CASSRRETDGELFF. CDR3 DNA: TGCGCCAGCAGCCGGCGGGAGACGGACGGGGAGCTGTTTTTT.

V usage is TRBV4-2 and J usage is TRBJ2-2; no clear D. The CDR3 extends over 14 amino acids. The V gene's germline CDR1 is LGHNA and CDR2 YNFKEQ. The ends were cut back, 8 bases at V and 0 bases at J, with 10 bases in the middle. CDR3 protein: CASGGYPNTGELFF. Written as DNA, the CDR3 is TGTGCCAGCGGCGGTTATCCGAACACCGGGGAGCTGTTTTTT.

This clone was observed once. The rearrangement uses TRBV30 and TRBJ1-1; the D gene is possibly TRBD1 (5 bases). The length of the CDR3 is 14 residues. Germline V CDR1 and CDR2: GTSNPN, SVGIG (reference sequence). With 3 bases removed from V and 0 bases from J, the gap between germline ends came to 11 bases. The CDR3: CAWRGGSLNTEAFF. The CDR3 DNA sequence: TGTGCCTGGAGGGGGGGGAGTCTGAACACTGAAGCTTTCTTT.

This chain uses TRBV30 with TRBJ1-6; the D gene is possibly TRBD1 (5 bases). CDR1 GTSNPN and CDR2 SVGIG come from the germline V gene (reference sequence). CDR3 length: 14 amino acids. V was cut by 4 bases and J by 3 bases, with 10 bases left in between. For the CDR3, the DNA is TGTGCCTGGACGGCAGGGCGCTATAATTCACCCCTCCACTTT. Residues: CAWTAGRYNSPLHF.

This chain uses TRBV7-6 with TRBJ1-1, with D possibly TRBD1 on 6 matching bases. The V and J ends lost 4 bases and 1 base respectively, with 13 bases between them. The CDR3 loop spans 15 amino acids. CDR1 is SGHVS, CDR2 FNYEAQ, per germline. The DNA of the CDR3 is TGTGCCAGCAGCTCCTCGGGGGGCGCGAACACTGAAGCTTTCTTT. Translating it yields CASSSSGGANTEAFF.

The V gene is TRBV28, the J gene TRBJ2-2, with 9 bases identical to TRBD1. J lost 1 base, V lost 3 bases, and 6 bases had no gene match. The CDR3 runs 17 residues. Germline CDR1 is MDHEN and CDR2 is SYDVKM. CDR3 coding DNA: TGTGCCAGCAGTTTTAGTCTGGGACAGGGGAACACCGGGGAGCTGTTTTTT. It encodes CASSFSLGQGNTGELFF.

This clone was counted once. V usage is TRBV6-2 or TRBV6-3 and J usage is TRBJ1-5; D possibly corresponds to TRBD1 (5 bases). The CDR3 length is 14 residues. V was trimmed by 2 bases and J by 2 bases, leaving 7 bases between them. The germline gives CDR1 MNHEY, CDR2 SVGEGT. DNA for the CDR3: TGTGCCAGCAGTTACCAGGGCGGCAATCAGCCCCAGCATTTT. Translation gives CASSYQGGNQPQHF.

This clone was seen only once. The V and J genes are TRBV9 and TRBJ2-5, with 9 bases aligning to TRBD2. This CDR3 has 18 residues. Germline loops: CDR1 SGDLS, CDR2 YYNGEE. V trimming: 4 bases; J trimming: 4 bases; junction bases outside the gene matches: 17. CDR3 nucleotide sequence: TGTGCCAGCAGCCCCCGCCCGGGGGCGGGGGGGCCGGGAGAGACCCAGTACTTC. Amino acid sequence: CASSPRPGAGGPGETQYF. The entire variable domain, with the rest obtained from reference TRBV9 and TRBJ2-5, is as follows: DSGVTQTPKHLITATGQRVTLRCSPRSGDLSVYWYQQSLDQGLQFLIQYYNGEERAKGNILERFSAQQFPDLHSELNLSSLELGDSALYFCASSPRPGAGGPGETQYFGPGTRLLVL.

The genes are TRBV29-1 and TRBJ2-7, with TRBD1 as a possible D gene (5 bases). Trimming stripped 4 bases from V and 4 bases from J, with 17 bases between. The V gene's germline CDR1 is SQVTM and CDR2 ANQGSEA. CDR3 size: 14 residues. The CDR3 region has the DNA TGCAGCGTTGGGGGCGGCGGCAGGGCGTACGAGCAGTACTTC. It translates to CSVGGGGRAYEQYF.

The chain has TRBV30 and TRBJ1-5, with TRBD1 matching over 10 bases. Per the germline V gene, CDR1 is GTSNPN and CDR2 is SVGIG (reference sequence). V was pared by 3 bases and J by 6 bases, with 5 bases of the junction left unmatched. CDR3 length: 14 amino acids. CDR3 protein: CAWRDRQGAQPQHF. The CDR3 DNA sequence: TGTGCCTGGAGGGATCGACAGGGGGCTCAGCCCCAGCATTTT.

The chain is built from TRBV6-6 and TRBJ1-5; TRBD1 might be the D (5 bases). Germline CDR1 and CDR2: MNHNY and SVGAGI (reference sequence). The length of the CDR3 is 12 residues. With 4 bases removed from V and 6 bases from J, the gap between germline ends came to 7 bases. The CDR3: CASSFQGQPQHF. DNA of the CDR3: TGTGCCAGCAGTTTCCAGGGTCAGCCCCAGCATTTT.

The chain employs TRBV19 and TRBJ2-5, with 8 bases fitting TRBD1. V was clipped by 4 bases and J by 4 bases; unmatched bases: 5. The V gene's germline CDR1 is LNHDA and CDR2 SQIVND (reference sequence). The CDR3 has 14 amino acids. CDR3 DNA: TGTGCCAGTAGTAGGGACAGGACCCGAGAGACCCAGTACTTC. Protein sequence: CASSRDRTRETQYF. Full variable domain (remainder filled in from reference TRBV19 and TRBJ2-5): DGGITQSPKYLFRKEGQNVTLSCEQNLNHDAMYWYRQDPGQGLRLIYYSQIVNDFQKGDIAEGYSVSREKKESFPLTVTSAQKNPTAFYLCASSRDRTRETQYFGPGTRLLVL.

The J gene is TRBJ2-5, the V gene TRBV3-1 (or the pseudogene TRBV3-2), with TRBD2 identical over 9 bases. The germline V gene encodes CDR1 LGHDT and CDR2 YNNKEL (reference sequence). Losses at the gene ends were 0 bases for V and 4 bases for J; bases not matched to a gene: 12. CDR3 length equals 18 residues. The CDR3 nucleotides are TGTGCCAGCAGCCAAGAAGGTAGCGGGAGATTATCTCGAGAGACCCAGTACTTC. Amino acid sequence: CASSQEGSGRLSRETQYF.

The chain combines TRBV18 with TRBJ2-7, with TRBD2 as a possible D gene (5 bases). V lost 0 bases, J lost 6 bases, and 9 bases lay in between. The CDR3 extends over 13 amino acids. Germline V lookup: CDR1 KGHSH, CDR2 LQKENI. The CDR3 nucleotides read TGTGCCAGCTCACCACCACAGCGGACCGAGCAGTACTTC. Translating it yields CASSPPQRTEQYF.

The rearrangement uses TRBV3-1 (or the pseudogene TRBV3-2) and TRBJ1-1, with D unresolved. Between the trimmed V and J ends, which lost 1 base and 5 bases, there was a span of 8 bases. The CDR3 spans 13 residues. Germline V gene sequence: CDR1 LGHDT, CDR2 YNNKEL (reference sequence). For the CDR3, the DNA is TGTGCCAGCAGCCAAGGCGGTCGAACTGAAGCTTTCTTT. Residues: CASSQGGRTEAFF.